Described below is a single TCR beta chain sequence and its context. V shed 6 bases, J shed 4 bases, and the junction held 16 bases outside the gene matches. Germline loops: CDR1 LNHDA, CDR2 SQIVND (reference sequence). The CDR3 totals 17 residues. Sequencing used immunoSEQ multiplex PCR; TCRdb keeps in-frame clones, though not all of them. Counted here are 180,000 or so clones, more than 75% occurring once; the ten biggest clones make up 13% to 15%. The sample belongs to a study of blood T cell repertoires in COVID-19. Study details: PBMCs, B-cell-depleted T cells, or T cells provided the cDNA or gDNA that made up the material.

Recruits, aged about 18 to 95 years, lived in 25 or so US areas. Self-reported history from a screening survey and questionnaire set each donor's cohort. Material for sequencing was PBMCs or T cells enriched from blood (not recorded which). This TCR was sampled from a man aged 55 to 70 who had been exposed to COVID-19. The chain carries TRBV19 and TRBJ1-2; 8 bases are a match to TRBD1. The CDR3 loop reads CASSPLGGFTGGYGYTF. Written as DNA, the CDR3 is TGTGCCAGTAGCCCCCTCGGCGGGTTTACAGGGGGCTATGGCTACACCTTC.